This T cell receptor (beta chain) derives from a study of T cells in Graves' hyperthyroidism and ophthalmopathy. There were TCR beta CDR3 regions amplified from RNA transcripts. RT-PCR in the first round (using the HTBI primer set) targeted the TCR CDR3. MiXCR, applied by TCRdb to the multiplex PCR reads, yields one record per CDR3 protein. The sample yields about 570,000 distinct CDR3 sequences, about 43% seen once. This clonotype was observed a single time. Its antigen is not known. It is likely a read error, because the conserved phenylalanine at the end of the CDR3 is missing. The DNA is omitted, as the CDR3 cannot be located on it reliably, and the CDR3 follows TCRdb's listing. Patients were excluded because of uncontrolled infection, other autoimmune disease, pregnancy or lactation. In making diagnoses, clinical symptoms, serum thyroxine and TRAb, thyroid ultrasound and orbital computed tomography were all used.

A total of 11 residues make up the CDR3, ends included. Germline-derived CDR1 and CDR2 are SGHTA and FQGNSA. General study points: Ophthalmopathy was separated from stable hyperthyroidism by a 13 V-J model. Most expanded thyroid clonotypes above 0.001 also appeared in blood.

The origin of this receptor is an adult woman with Graves' disease, either hyperthyroidism or ophthalmopathy (not recorded which). The rearrangement joins TRBV7-2 to TRBJ1-4; TRBD1 is the table's D call and was not checked against the DNA. The source material was peripheral blood or thyroid tissue (not recorded which). CDR3 in amino acids: CASSATQGTNY.